The present T cell receptor beta chain was sequenced within a study of T cell responses to AZD1222 COVID-19 vaccine. Study-wide results and limits: Epitopes outside B.1.351 and B.1.1.7 mutated regions reportedly drew nearly half of spike TCRs. Donor demographics were predominantly white British with a female majority; clonal diversity may be underestimated.

CDR1 LGHNA and CDR2 YSLEER come from the germline V gene. V shed 5 bases and J shed 4 bases, with 11 bases lying between them. The CDR3 spans 13 residues. Repertoires were generated with immunoSEQ multiplex PCR, while TCRdb's copy carries only in-frame clones and drops some. The sample gives tens of thousands of clones, around nine tenths of which show up once; roughly 19% is in the top ten. To note about this clone: The antigen is undetermined.

The sequence derives from an adult in good health. Sequenced here: peripheral blood, sampled on day 0 of AZD1222 vaccination. The chain is built from TRBV4-3 and TRBJ1-2; D is ambiguous. The CDR3 nucleotides read TGCGCCAGCAGCGCCCGCGGGCCCTATGGCTACACCTTC. It codes for CASSARGPYGYTF.